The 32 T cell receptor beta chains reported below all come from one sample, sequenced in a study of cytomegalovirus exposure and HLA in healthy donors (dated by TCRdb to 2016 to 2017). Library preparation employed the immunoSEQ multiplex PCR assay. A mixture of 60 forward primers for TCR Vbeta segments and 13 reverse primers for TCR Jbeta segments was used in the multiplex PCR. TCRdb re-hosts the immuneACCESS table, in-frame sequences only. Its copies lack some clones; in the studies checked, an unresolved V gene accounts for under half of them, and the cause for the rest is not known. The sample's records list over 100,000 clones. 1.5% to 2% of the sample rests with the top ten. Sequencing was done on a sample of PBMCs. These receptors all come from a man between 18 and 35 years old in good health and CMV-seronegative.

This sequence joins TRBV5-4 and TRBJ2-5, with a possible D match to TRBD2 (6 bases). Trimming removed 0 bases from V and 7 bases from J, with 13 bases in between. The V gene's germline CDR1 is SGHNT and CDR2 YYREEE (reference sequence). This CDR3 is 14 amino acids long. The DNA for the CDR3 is TGTGCCAGCAGCTTGGTCGGGACCGGGGGGACCCAGTACTTC. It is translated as CASSLVGTGGTQYF.

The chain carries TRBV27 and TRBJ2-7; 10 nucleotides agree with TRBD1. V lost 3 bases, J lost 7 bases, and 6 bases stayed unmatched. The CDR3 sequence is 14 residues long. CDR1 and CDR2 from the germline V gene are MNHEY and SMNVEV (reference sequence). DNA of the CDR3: TGTGCCAGCAGTTTGACAGGGGGCGTTCGTGAGCAGTACTTC. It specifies CASSLTGGVREQYF.

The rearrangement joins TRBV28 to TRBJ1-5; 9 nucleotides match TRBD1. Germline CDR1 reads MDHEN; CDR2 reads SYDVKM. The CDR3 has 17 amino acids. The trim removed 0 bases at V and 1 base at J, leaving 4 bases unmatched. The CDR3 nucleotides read TGTGCCAGCAGTTTATGGGCGGGACAGGGAAGCAATCAGCCCCAGCATTTT. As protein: CASSLWAGQGSNQPQHF.

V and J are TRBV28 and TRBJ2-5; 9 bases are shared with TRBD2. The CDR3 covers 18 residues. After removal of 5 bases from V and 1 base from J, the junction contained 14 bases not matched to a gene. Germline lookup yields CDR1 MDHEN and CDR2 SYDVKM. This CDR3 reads CASSLGRLAGYSQETQYF. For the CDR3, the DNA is TGTGCCAGCAGTCTGGGACGGCTAGCGGGATACTCCCAAGAGACCCAGTACTTC.

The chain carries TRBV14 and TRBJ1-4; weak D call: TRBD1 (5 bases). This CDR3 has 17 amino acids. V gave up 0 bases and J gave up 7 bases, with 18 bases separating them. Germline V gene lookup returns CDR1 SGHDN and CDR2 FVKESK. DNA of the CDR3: TGTGCCAGCAGCCAAGAACTACTCGGACGGGGGAGTGAAAAACTGTTTTTT. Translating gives CASSQELLGRGSEKLFF.

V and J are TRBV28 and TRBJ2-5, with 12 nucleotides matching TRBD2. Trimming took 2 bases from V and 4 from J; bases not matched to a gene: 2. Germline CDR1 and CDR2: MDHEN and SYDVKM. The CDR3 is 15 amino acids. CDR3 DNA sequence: TGTGCCAGCAGTTTAGGGACTAGCGGGTTAGAGACCCAGTACTTC. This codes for CASSLGTSGLETQYF.

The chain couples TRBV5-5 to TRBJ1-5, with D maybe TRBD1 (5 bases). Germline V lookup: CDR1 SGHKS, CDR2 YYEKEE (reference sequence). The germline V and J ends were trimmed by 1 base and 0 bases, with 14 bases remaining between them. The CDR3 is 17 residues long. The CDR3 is CASSLRYGGNSNQPQHF. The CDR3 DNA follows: TGTGCCAGCAGCTTGCGGTACGGGGGAAATAGCAATCAGCCCCAGCATTTT.

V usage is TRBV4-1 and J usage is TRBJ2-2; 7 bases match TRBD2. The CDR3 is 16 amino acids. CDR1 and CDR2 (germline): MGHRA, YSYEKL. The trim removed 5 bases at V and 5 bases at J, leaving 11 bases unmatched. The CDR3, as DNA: TGCGCCAGCAGCTCCCTAGCGTGGGAGGGTACCGGGGAGCTGTTTTTT. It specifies CASSSLAWEGTGELFF.

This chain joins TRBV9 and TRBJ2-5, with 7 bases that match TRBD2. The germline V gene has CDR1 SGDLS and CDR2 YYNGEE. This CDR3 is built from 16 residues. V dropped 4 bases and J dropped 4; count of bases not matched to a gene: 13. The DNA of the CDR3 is TGTGCCAGCAGCTCCAACGCGGGAGAGGTTCTAGAGACCCAGTACTTC. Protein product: CASSSNAGEVLETQYF.

This CDR3 is CASSLGQGAGQETQYF. The DNA of the CDR3 is TGCGCCAGCAGCTTAGGACAGGGGGCAGGTCAAGAGACCCAGTACTTC. The chain uses TRBV5-1 and TRBJ2-5; 11 positions match TRBD1. This CDR3 has 16 residues. In germline, CDR1 is SGHRS, CDR2 YFSETQ. The V and J ends lost 2 bases and 2 bases, in that order; junction bases with no gene match: 5. Looking up the rest from reference TRBV5-1 and TRBJ2-5 gives the full variable domain: KAGVTQTPRYLIKTRGQQVTLSCSPISGHRSVSWYQQTPGQGLQFLFEYFSETQRNKGNFPGRFSGRQFSNSRSEMNVSTLELGDSALYLCASSLGQGAGQETQYFGPGTRLLVL.

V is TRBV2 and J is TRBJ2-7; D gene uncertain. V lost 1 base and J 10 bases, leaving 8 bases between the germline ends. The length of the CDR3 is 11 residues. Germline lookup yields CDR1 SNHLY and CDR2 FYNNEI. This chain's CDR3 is CASSEGQKQYF. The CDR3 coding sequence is TGTGCCAGCAGTGAAGGGCAGAAACAGTACTTC.

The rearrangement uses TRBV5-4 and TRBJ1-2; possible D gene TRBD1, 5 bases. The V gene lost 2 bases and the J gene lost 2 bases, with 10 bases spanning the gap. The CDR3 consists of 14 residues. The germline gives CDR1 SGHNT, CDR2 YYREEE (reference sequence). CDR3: CASSFGRANYGYTF. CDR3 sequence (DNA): TGTGCCAGCAGCTTTGGCAGGGCCAACTATGGCTACACCTTC.

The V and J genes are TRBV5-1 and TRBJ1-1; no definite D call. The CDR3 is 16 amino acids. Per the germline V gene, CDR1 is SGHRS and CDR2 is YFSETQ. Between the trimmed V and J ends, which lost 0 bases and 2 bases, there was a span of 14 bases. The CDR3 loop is CASSLELGDINTEAFF. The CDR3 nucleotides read TGCGCCAGCAGCTTGGAGCTAGGCGATATTAACACTGAAGCTTTCTTT.

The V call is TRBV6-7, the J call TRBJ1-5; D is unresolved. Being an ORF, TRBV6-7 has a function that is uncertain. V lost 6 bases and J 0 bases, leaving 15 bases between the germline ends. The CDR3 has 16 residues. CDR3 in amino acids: CASRTALRFSNQPQHF. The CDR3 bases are TGTGCCAGCAGAACAGCCCTTCGTTTTAGCAATCAGCCCCAGCATTTT.

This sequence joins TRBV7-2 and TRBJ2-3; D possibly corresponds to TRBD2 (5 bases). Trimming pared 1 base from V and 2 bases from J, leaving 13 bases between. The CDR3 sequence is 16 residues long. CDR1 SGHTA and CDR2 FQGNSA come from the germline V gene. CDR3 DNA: TGTGCCAGCAGCTTAGGGGAGAGAAGAATCACAGATACGCAGTATTTT. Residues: CASSLGERRITDTQYF.

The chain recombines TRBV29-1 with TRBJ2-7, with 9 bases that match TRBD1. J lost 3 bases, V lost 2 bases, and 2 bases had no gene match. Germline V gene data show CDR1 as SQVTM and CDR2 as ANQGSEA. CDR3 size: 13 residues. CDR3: CSVEWTGDYEQYF. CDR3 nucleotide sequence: TGCAGCGTTGAATGGACAGGGGACTACGAGCAGTACTTC.

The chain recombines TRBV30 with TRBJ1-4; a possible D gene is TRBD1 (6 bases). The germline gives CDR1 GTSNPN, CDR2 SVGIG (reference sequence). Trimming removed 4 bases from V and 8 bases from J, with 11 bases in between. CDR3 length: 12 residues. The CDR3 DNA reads TGTGCCTGGACAGGGGATAGAGAAAAACTGTTTTTT. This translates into CAWTGDREKLFF.

The CDR3 protein is CASSSTDSLTYEQYF. CDR3 nucleotide sequence: TGTGCCAGCAGCTCAACGGACAGCCTAACCTACGAGCAGTACTTC. The chain recombines TRBV5-4 with TRBJ2-7; tentative D call: TRBD1 (6 bases). Per the germline V gene, CDR1 is SGHNT and CDR2 is YYREEE (reference sequence). The CDR3 runs 15 residues. V lost 3 bases to trimming and J lost 2 bases, with 15 bases between them.

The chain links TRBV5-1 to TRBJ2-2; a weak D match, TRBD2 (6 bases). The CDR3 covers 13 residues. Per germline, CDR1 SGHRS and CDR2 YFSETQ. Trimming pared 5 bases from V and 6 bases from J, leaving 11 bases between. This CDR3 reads CASRGLWSGELFF. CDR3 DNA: TGCGCCAGCAGGGGACTGTGGTCCGGGGAGCTGTTTTTT.

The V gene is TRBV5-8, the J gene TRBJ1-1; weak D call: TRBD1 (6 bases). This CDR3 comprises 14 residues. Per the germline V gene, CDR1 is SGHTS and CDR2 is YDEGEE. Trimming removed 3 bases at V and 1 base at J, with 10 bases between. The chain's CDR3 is CASSWTDRNTEAFF. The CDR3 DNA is TGTGCCAGCAGCTGGACGGACAGGAACACTGAAGCTTTCTTT.

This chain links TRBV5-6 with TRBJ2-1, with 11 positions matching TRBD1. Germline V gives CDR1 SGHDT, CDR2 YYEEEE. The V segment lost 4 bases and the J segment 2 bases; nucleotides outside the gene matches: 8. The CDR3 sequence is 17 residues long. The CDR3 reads CASSLYRTGGPYNEQFF. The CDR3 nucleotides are TGTGCCAGCAGCCTATACCGGACAGGGGGCCCCTACAATGAGCAGTTCTTC.

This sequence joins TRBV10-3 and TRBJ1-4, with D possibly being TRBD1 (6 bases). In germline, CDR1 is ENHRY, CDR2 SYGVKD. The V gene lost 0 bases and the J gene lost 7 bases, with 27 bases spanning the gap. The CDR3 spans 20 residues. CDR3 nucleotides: TGTGCCATCAGTGAGTCGAGGTCAGGGGTAGCCTCTCGCCCAGGTGAAAAACTGTTTTTT. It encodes CAISESRSGVASRPGEKLFF.

The CDR3 DNA reads TGCGCCAGCAGCTTGGAGCCGGGACAGGTGTCCTCACCCCTCCACTTT. It specifies CASSLEPGQVSSPLHF. The chain recombines TRBV5-1 with TRBJ1-6; 8 nucleotides align to TRBD1. The germline V gene has CDR1 SGHRS and CDR2 YFSETQ. The junction had 9 bases not matched to a gene; V was cut back by 0 bases and J by 10 bases. This CDR3 has 16 amino acids.

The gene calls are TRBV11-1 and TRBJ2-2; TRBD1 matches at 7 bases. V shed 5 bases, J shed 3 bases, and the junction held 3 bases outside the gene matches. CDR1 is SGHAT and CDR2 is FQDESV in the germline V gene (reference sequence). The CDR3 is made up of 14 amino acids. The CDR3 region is CASSLTGDTGELFF. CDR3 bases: TGTGCCAGCAGCCTTACAGGGGACACCGGGGAGCTGTTTTTT.

CDR3 protein: CASSPVGQPTLYEQYF. In DNA form, the CDR3 reads TGTGCCAGCAGCCCTGTCGGACAGCCTACTCTCTACGAGCAGTACTTC. The gene calls are TRBV7-2 and TRBJ2-5; weak D call: TRBD1 (6 bases). The J call may be incorrect, as the DNA end agrees better with TRBJ2-7. CDR1 SGHTA and CDR2 FQGNSA come from the germline V gene. The CDR3 extends over 16 amino acids.

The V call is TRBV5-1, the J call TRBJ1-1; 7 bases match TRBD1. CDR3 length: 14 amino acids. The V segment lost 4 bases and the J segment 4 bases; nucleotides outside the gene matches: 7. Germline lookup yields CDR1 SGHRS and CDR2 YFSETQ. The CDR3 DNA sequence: TGCGCCAGCAGCCTAAGACAGGGAACCACTGAAGCTTTCTTT. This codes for CASSLRQGTTEAFF.

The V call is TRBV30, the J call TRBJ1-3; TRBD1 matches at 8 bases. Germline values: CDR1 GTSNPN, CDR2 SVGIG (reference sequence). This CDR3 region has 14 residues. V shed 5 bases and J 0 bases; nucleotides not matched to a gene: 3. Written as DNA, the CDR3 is TGTGCCTGGGACAGGGGCAACTCTGGAAACACCATATATTTT. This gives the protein CAWDRGNSGNTIYF.

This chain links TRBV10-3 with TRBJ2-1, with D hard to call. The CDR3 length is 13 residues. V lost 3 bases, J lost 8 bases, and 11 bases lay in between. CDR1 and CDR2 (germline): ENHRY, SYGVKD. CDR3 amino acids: CAISDHPRDEQFF. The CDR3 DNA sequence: TGTGCCATCAGTGACCATCCCCGCGATGAGCAGTTCTTC.

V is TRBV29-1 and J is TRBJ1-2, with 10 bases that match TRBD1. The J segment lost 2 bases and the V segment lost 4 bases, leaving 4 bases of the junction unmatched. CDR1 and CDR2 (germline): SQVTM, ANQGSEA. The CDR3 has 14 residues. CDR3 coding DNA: TGCAGCGTTGGGGGGGACAGGGGAAACTATGGCTACACCTTC. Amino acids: CSVGGDRGNYGYTF.

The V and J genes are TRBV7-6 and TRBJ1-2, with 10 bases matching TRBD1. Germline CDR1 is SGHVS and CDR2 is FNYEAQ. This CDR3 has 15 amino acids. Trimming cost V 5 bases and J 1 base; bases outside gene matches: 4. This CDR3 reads CASSLGTGVNYGYTF. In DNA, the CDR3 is TGTGCCAGCAGCCTCGGGACAGGGGTTAACTATGGCTACACCTTC.

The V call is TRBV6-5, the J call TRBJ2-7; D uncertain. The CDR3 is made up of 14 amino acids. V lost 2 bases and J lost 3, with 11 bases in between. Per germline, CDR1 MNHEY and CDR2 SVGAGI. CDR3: CASSYIGDYYEQYF. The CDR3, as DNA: TGTGCCAGCAGTTACATCGGAGATTACTACGAGCAGTACTTC.

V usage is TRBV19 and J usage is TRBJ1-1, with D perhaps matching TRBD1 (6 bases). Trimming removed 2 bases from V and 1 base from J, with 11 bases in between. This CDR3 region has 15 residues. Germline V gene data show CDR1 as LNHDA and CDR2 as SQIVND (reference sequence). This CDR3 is CASSIQLRGNTEAFF. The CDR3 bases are TGTGCCAGTAGTATACAGCTCAGGGGGAACACTGAAGCTTTCTTT.